Shown below are 32 T cell receptor beta chains from a single sample sequenced in a study of cytomegalovirus exposure and HLA in healthy donors. The study ran its PCR with 60 Vbeta and 13 Jbeta primers. Repertoires were generated with immunoSEQ multiplex PCR, while TCRdb's copy carries only in-frame clones and drops some. This sample carries 150,000 to 200,000 clones, roughly four fifths of them seen once, and the ten largest clones take roughly 4.5%. The sample consisted of PBMCs. The receptors originated from a man over 45 in good health and CMV-seropositive.

This clone was observed a few times. CDR3 loop: CASSLQGLSNQPQHF. The DNA of the CDR3 is TGTGCCAGCAGCCTGCAGGGCCTAAGCAATCAGCCCCAGCATTTT. V and J are TRBV5-6 and TRBJ1-5; perhaps TRBD1 as D (5 bases). The V and J ends lost 4 bases and 1 base respectively, with 12 bases between them. The CDR3 runs to 15 residues. Germline V lookup: CDR1 SGHDT, CDR2 YYEEEE.

This clone was observed a few times. This chain connects TRBV7-2 to TRBJ2-7; the match to TRBD2 covers 7 bases. With 4 bases clipped from V and 3 bases from J, the junction kept 6 bases outside the gene matches. Germline CDR1 is SGHTA and CDR2 is FQGNSA. The CDR3 runs 14 residues. The CDR3 coding sequence is TGTGCCAGCAGCTGGAGCGGGGACCGCTACGAGCAGTACTTC. It yields the protein CASSWSGDRYEQYF. Based on the CDR3 plus reference TRBV7-2 and TRBJ2-7, the full variable domain is GAGVSQSPSNKVTEKGKDVELRCDPISGHTALYWYRQSLGQGLEFLIYFQGNSAPDKSGLPSDRFSAERTGGSVSTLTIQRTQQEDSAVYLCASSWSGDRYEQYFGPGTRLTVT.

CDR3 sequence (DNA): TGTGCCAGCAGCCCTCCAGGGGGCACTCCCTACGAGCAGTACTTC. It yields the protein CASSPPGGTPYEQYF. The chain joins TRBV7-2 to TRBJ2-7; 8 bases agree with TRBD1. Germline V gives CDR1 SGHTA, CDR2 FQGNSA. Trimming took 5 bases from V and 2 from J; bases not matched to a gene: 8. The CDR3 runs 15 residues.

This clone was counted a single time. The rearrangement uses TRBV25-1 and TRBJ1-3, with D possibly being TRBD1 (5 bases). Trimming removed 1 base at V and 0 bases at J, with 7 bases between. CDR3 length equals 15 residues. Per germline, CDR1 MGHDK and CDR2 SYGVNS. CDR3 residues: CASSEWGSSGNTIYF. In nucleotides, the CDR3 is TGTGCCAGCAGTGAATGGGGCAGCTCTGGAAACACCATATATTTT.

The chain uses TRBV10-3 and TRBJ2-7; tentatively, D is TRBD1 (6 bases). CDR3 length: 14 amino acids. Trimming cost V 6 bases and J 2 bases, with 14 bases left between them. Germline V CDR1 and CDR2: ENHRY, SYGVKD. The CDR3 here is CAIRGGETAYEQYF. The CDR3 DNA is TGTGCCATCAGAGGGGGTGAAACCGCCTACGAGCAGTACTTC.

The chain carries TRBV5-6 and TRBJ2-7; TRBD2 agrees at 7 bases. This CDR3 is 16 amino acids long. The germline V gene encodes CDR1 SGHDT and CDR2 YYEEEE. V lost 1 base, J lost 2 bases, and 9 bases stayed unmatched. Written as DNA, the CDR3 is TGTGCCAGCAGCTTGCAGGACGGGACTATTGCCTACGAGCAGTACTTC. Its protein product is CASSLQDGTIAYEQYF. Full variable domain (remainder filled in from reference TRBV5-6 and TRBJ2-7): DAGVTQSPTHLIKTRGQQVTLRCSPKSGHDTVSWYQQALGQGPQFIFQYYEEEERQRGNFPDRFSGHQFPNYSSELNVNALLLGDSALYLCASSLQDGTIAYEQYFGPGTRLTVT.

This CDR3 reads CASTGQLNQPQHF. CDR3 in DNA: TGTGCCAGCACCGGACAGCTCAATCAGCCCCAGCATTTT. The chain combines TRBV6-1 with TRBJ1-5; TRBD1 is a possible D gene (6 bases). The V and J ends lost 7 bases and 3 bases respectively, with 10 bases between them. The CDR3 spans 13 residues. Germline loops: CDR1 MNHNS, CDR2 SASEGT.

J is TRBJ2-5 and V is TRBV13, with 8 bases identical to TRBD1. The closer fit of TRBJ2-7 to the DNA end suggests the J call may be wrong. This CDR3 contains 17 residues. CDR1 and CDR2 from the germline V gene are PRHDT and FYEKMQ (reference sequence). Written as DNA, the CDR3 is TGTGCCAGCAGAAAGGGGACAGGACGTTTTGGGGACTACGAGCAGTACTTC. It yields the protein CASRKGTGRFGDYEQYF.

The chain links TRBV5-8 to TRBJ1-5, with D perhaps matching TRBD1 (5 bases). V was trimmed by 7 bases and J by 9 bases, leaving 20 bases between them. CDR3 size: 14 residues. Looked up from germline, CDR1 is SGHTS and CDR2 is YDEGEE. The CDR3 nucleotides read TGTGCCAGCGGTACCTCTAGCGGGACGCGGCCCCAGCATTTT. Protein: CASGTSSGTRPQHF.

The chain couples TRBV19 to TRBJ1-2; weak D call: TRBD1 (6 bases). Germline V gives CDR1 LNHDA, CDR2 SQIVND (reference sequence). CDR3 length: 15 residues. The V and J ends lost 8 bases and 8 bases respectively, with 24 bases between them. As DNA, the CDR3 is TGTGCCAGTGTGCGGGGGGACAAATTTTCTGGGGGCTACACCTTC. This encodes CASVRGDKFSGGYTF. The complete variable domain, with remaining parts taken from reference TRBV19 and TRBJ1-2, reads DGGITQSPKYLFRKEGQNVTLSCEQNLNHDAMYWYRQDPGQGLRLIYYSQIVNDFQKGDIAEGYSVSREKKESFPLTVTSAQKNPTAFYLCASVRGDKFSGGYTFGSGTRLTVV.

V gene TRBV2 combines with J gene TRBJ1-5; D is unresolved. This CDR3 contains 9 residues. In germline, CDR1 is SNHLY, CDR2 FYNNEI. V lost 8 bases, J lost 10 bases, and 6 bases lay in between. Here the CDR3 reads CASGPPQHF. The DNA of the CDR3 is TGTGCCAGCGGCCCCCCCCAGCATTTT.

The gene calls are TRBV14 and TRBJ2-1; TRBD2 aligns across 10 bases. CDR1 SGHDN and CDR2 FVKESK come from the germline V gene. The junction had 4 bases not matched to a gene; V was cut back by 4 bases and J by 7 bases. CDR3 size: 14 residues. The CDR3 region has the DNA TGTGCCAGCAGCCTTCTAGCGGGAGTAAATGAGCAGTTCTTC. This translates into CASSLLAGVNEQFF.

This rearrangement joins TRBV6-1 to TRBJ1-1; possibly TRBD1 for D (6 bases). The germline gives CDR1 MNHNS, CDR2 SASEGT. Trimming removed 4 bases at V and 2 bases at J, with 14 bases between. The CDR3 runs to 15 residues. CDR3 in amino acids: CASSAGTTGNTEAFF. CDR3 bases: TGTGCCAGCAGTGCCGGGACAACGGGAAACACTGAAGCTTTCTTT.

This sequence joins TRBV30 and TRBJ2-3; D might be TRBD1 (6 bases). The ends were cut back, 3 bases at V and 5 bases at J, with 15 bases in the middle. The CDR3 runs 14 residues. Germline lookup yields CDR1 GTSNPN and CDR2 SVGIG (reference sequence). CDR3 protein: CAWSRDTVIDTQYF. The CDR3 region has the DNA TGTGCCTGGAGCCGGGACACTGTCATAGATACGCAGTATTTT.

The rearrangement joins TRBV9 to TRBJ2-3; 8 bases line up with TRBD1. Per germline, CDR1 SGDLS and CDR2 YYNGEE. CDR3 length: 13 amino acids. V shed 0 bases, J shed 14 bases, and the junction held 8 bases outside the gene matches. DNA of the CDR3: TGTGCCAGCAGCGTAGATGGGACAGGCGTACTGTATTTT. It specifies CASSVDGTGVLYF.

This sequence joins TRBV27 and TRBJ2-2; 7 positions match TRBD2. Germline trimming cut 3 bases from V and 1 base from J; bases unmatched to any gene: 5. This CDR3 has 16 residues. Germline values: CDR1 MNHEY, CDR2 SMNVEV (reference sequence). The CDR3 sequence is CASSLASGMNTGELFF. The CDR3 nucleotides read TGTGCCAGCAGTTTGGCTAGCGGAATGAACACCGGGGAGCTGTTTTTT.

The chain uses TRBV5-5 and TRBJ2-3, with D perhaps TRBD1 (6 bases). V dropped 0 bases and J dropped 1 base, with 9 bases sitting between them. The CDR3 length is 15 residues. CDR1 and CDR2 from the germline V gene are SGHKS and YYEKEE (reference sequence). DNA of the CDR3: TGTGCCAGCAGCTTGGATGGACAGCGCACAGATACGCAGTATTTT. The encoded protein is CASSLDGQRTDTQYF.

The chain has TRBV9 and TRBJ2-2; TRBD2 agrees at 10 bases. Germline assignment: CDR1 SGDLS and CDR2 YYNGEE. V shed 4 bases, J shed 1 base, and the junction held 7 bases outside the gene matches. CDR3 length equals 17 residues. In nucleotides, the CDR3 is TGTGCCAGCAGCCCCCGTAGCGGGGGGATGAACACCGGGGAGCTGTTTTTT. Protein product: CASSPRSGGMNTGELFF.

The CDR3, as DNA: TGTGCCAGCAGCTTGGGCGGAGCTAATGAAAAACTGTTTTTT. Residues: CASSLGGANEKLFF. The chain combines TRBV5-6 with TRBJ1-4; no definite D call. Germline-derived CDR1 and CDR2 are SGHDT and YYEEEE. This CDR3 is built from 14 residues. Trimming removed 0 bases from V and 3 bases from J, with 6 bases in between.

This rearrangement joins TRBV7-2 to TRBJ2-1; 7 bases match TRBD1. The CDR3 length is 16 residues. The trim removed 4 bases at V and 0 bases at J, leaving 6 bases unmatched. Germline lookup yields CDR1 SGHTA and CDR2 FQGNSA. The CDR3 region has the DNA TGTGCCAGCAGCTCACAGGGGATGAGCTCCTACAATGAGCAGTTCTTC. It codes for CASSSQGMSSYNEQFF.

Notes on this clone: The same CDR3 can be traced to other DNA sequences in this sample. The V and J genes are TRBV5-4 and TRBJ2-5; 11 bases line up with TRBD2. The ends lost 4 bases at V and 4 bases at J; junction bases unmatched: 6. The CDR3 runs to 15 residues. Germline V gene data show CDR1 as SGHNT and CDR2 as YYREEE (reference sequence). CDR3 DNA sequence: TGTGCCAGCAGCCTTGTAGCGGGGGGGCGAGAGACCCAGTACTTC. Amino acids: CASSLVAGGRETQYF.

This clone was picked up one time. V and J are TRBV27 and TRBJ1-5; D is perhaps TRBD1 (5 bases). Germline V gene sequence: CDR1 MNHEY, CDR2 SMNVEV (reference sequence). The length of the CDR3 is 15 residues. V dropped 6 bases and J dropped 1 base, with 13 bases sitting between them. CDR3 bases: TGTGCCAGCAGCTCGGGCAGGGCCAGCAATCAGCCCCAGCATTTT. Its translation: CASSSGRASNQPQHF.

The chain combines TRBV6-5 with TRBJ2-7, with TRBD1 matching 8 bases. The V gene's germline CDR1 is MNHEY and CDR2 SVGAGI. The CDR3 runs 14 residues. The trim removed 6 bases at V and 1 base at J, leaving 5 bases unmatched. The CDR3 spells CASSYGQGSYEQYF. Written as DNA, the CDR3 is TGTGCCAGCAGCTACGGACAGGGATCCTACGAGCAGTACTTC.

V usage is TRBV11-2 and J usage is TRBJ2-1; the match to TRBD2 covers 15 bases. The CDR3 is made up of 16 amino acids. The trim removed 5 bases at V and 4 bases at J, leaving 3 bases unmatched. CDR1 SGHAT and CDR2 FQNNGV come from the germline V gene. The CDR3 here is CASSRGTSGRYNEQFF. For the CDR3, the DNA is TGTGCCAGCAGCCGAGGGACTAGCGGGAGGTACAATGAGCAGTTCTTC.

The V call is TRBV7-2, the J call TRBJ1-4; TRBD1 matches 7 bases. CDR3 length: 14 amino acids. V trimming: 4 bases; J trimming: 7 bases; junction bases outside the gene matches: 6. Germline V CDR1 and CDR2: SGHTA, FQGNSA. The CDR3 DNA follows: TGTGCCAGCAGCTCTCGACAGGGTGGTGAAAAACTGTTTTTT. This sequence encodes CASSSRQGGEKLFF.

The chain links TRBV5-6 to TRBJ2-7; no clear D gene. Trimming left V 4 bases short and J 2 bases short, with 7 bases between. The CDR3 is 12 residues long. The germline CDR1 and CDR2 sequences are SGHDT and YYEEEE. The CDR3 region is CASSLNTYEQYF. The CDR3 nucleotides are TGTGCCAGCAGCCTTAACACCTACGAGCAGTACTTC. The variable domain in full, with the rest retrieved from reference TRBV5-6 and TRBJ2-7, is DAGVTQSPTHLIKTRGQQVTLRCSPKSGHDTVSWYQQALGQGPQFIFQYYEEEERQRGNFPDRFSGHQFPNYSSELNVNALLLGDSALYLCASSLNTYEQYFGPGTRLTVT.

As DNA, the CDR3 is TGTGCCAGCAGTGTCGCGATACAGGGCTACGAGCAGTACTTC. Residues: CASSVAIQGYEQYF. The gene calls are TRBV6-1 and TRBJ2-7; tentative D call: TRBD1 (6 bases). The CDR3 is 14 residues long. The germline V gene encodes CDR1 MNHNS and CDR2 SASEGT. The ends were cut back, 4 bases at V and 3 bases at J, with 13 bases in the middle.

V usage is TRBV15 and J usage is TRBJ1-5; a weak D match, TRBD1 (5 bases). Per the germline V gene, CDR1 is LNHNV and CDR2 is YYDKDF (reference sequence). The germline V and J ends were trimmed by 0 bases and 5 bases, with 11 bases remaining between them. CDR3 size: 15 residues. The CDR3 loop reads CATSRDGGSDQPQHF. CDR3 sequence (DNA): TGTGCCACCAGCAGAGACGGGGGATCGGATCAGCCCCAGCATTTT.

The chain links TRBV10-3 to TRBJ2-5, with D unresolved. CDR3 length: 11 residues. V was pared by 2 bases and J by 11 bases, with 9 bases between. From germline, CDR1 is ENHRY and CDR2 SYGVKD. CDR3 nucleotides: TGTGCCATCAGTGAGGACACCCCGCAGTACTTC. Translated: CAISEDTPQYF.

V and J are TRBV25-1 and TRBJ1-4; TRBD1 matches 8 bases. The ends lost 9 bases at V and 8 bases at J; junction bases unmatched: 8. Germline values: CDR1 MGHDK, CDR2 SYGVNS. CDR3 length: 13 residues. The CDR3 loop is CASRDRRGEKLFF. The CDR3, as DNA: TGTGCCAGTAGGGACAGGAGGGGGGAAAAACTGTTTTTT.

The CDR3 protein is CAWSTGVIGYSNQPQHF. In nucleotides, the CDR3 is TGTGCCTGGTCCACAGGGGTTATCGGGTATAGCAATCAGCCCCAGCATTTT. The chain has TRBV30 and TRBJ1-5; 7 bases match TRBD1. Germline assignment: CDR1 GTSNPN and CDR2 SVGIG (reference sequence). Trimming removed 5 bases from V and 0 bases from J; junction bases left unmatched: 13. The CDR3 runs to 17 residues. Together with reference TRBV30 and TRBJ1-5, the CDR3 gives the full variable domain: SQTIHQWPATLVQPVGSPLSLECTVEGTSNPNLYWYRQAAGRGLQLLFYSVGIGQISSEVPQNLSASRPQDRQFILSSKKLLLSDSGFYLCAWSTGVIGYSNQPQHFGDGTRLSIL.

The rearrangement uses TRBV25-1 and TRBJ2-3, with 13 bases aligning to TRBD2. V shed 9 bases, J shed 0 bases, and the junction held 9 bases outside the gene matches. The CDR3 length is 17 residues. Germline V gene sequence: CDR1 MGHDK, CDR2 SYGVNS. The CDR3 bases are TGTGCCAGTACTAGCGGGAGGGCCAGGGTGAGCACAGATACGCAGTATTTT. Its protein product is CASTSGRARVSTDTQYF.